The clone carrying this T cell receptor beta chain was seen more than once but under ten times. Its matching antigen is unknown. This specimen belongs to a study of CD8 T cells in ankylosing spondylitis. Whole-study results and caveats: Disease-linked clones reportedly concentrated significantly in matched ankylosing spondylitis synovial fluid. Within ankylosing spondylitis blood, a TCR beta motif made up of fewer than ten highly homologous variants appeared to be characteristic.

Quantitative 5'-RACE with molecular barcodes was used to make the TCR beta libraries. TCRdb re-derived calls from the 5' RACE reads in MiXCR, one entry per CDR3 protein. The table shows fewer than 400,000 distinct CDR3 sequences, with around 24% occurring only once. Trimming shortened V by 3 bases and J by 3 bases, and 9 bases separated the two germline ends. The CDR3 is 14 amino acids. CDR1 and CDR2 (germline): MDHEN, SYDVKM. This chain connects TRBV28 to TRBJ1-5; D unclear. Sequenced material: blood, either unsorted or a sorted T cell fraction (not recorded which). The sequence derives from a male donor with ankylosing spondylitis. CDR3 in amino acids: CASSFFRYNQPQHF. In nucleotides, the CDR3 is TGTGCCAGCAGTTTTTTCAGATACAATCAGCCCCAGCATTTT.